This TCR beta chain was profiled in a study of sequential checkpoint blockade in melanoma. Study-wide context: Arm A got nivolumab then ipilimumab; arm B the reverse, 1:1. Maintenance nivolumab came after either treatment sequence.

Germline V gene sequence: CDR1 LNHDA, CDR2 SQIVND (reference sequence). Trimming removed 7 bases from V and 4 bases from J, with 5 bases in between. This CDR3 comprises 11 residues. Sequencing used immunoSEQ multiplex PCR; TCRdb keeps in-frame clones, though not all of them. The table has 15,000 to 20,000 clones, roughly 93% seen once; the top ten hold roughly 24%. Treatment: randomized to nivolumab then ipilimumab (arm A) or the reverse (arm B). None of the patients previously received DNA-damaging chemotherapy. Material: CD8+ T cells sorted from blood (inferred from file names), obtained from a patient given nivolumab and ipilimumab in sequence. The rearrangement uses TRBV19 and TRBJ2-1; D unresolved. The receptor's source is a human donor with melanoma. DNA for the CDR3: TGTGCCAGTACAGGATACAATGAGCAGTTCTTC. The encoded protein is CASTGYNEQFF.